The 16 T cell receptor beta chains reported below all come from one sample, sequenced in a study of cytomegalovirus exposure and HLA in healthy donors. The PCR had 60 Vbeta and 13 Jbeta primers. The method was immunoSEQ multiplex PCR; TCRdb's version includes in-frame clones alone and lacks a portion of them. Its listing shows about 48,000 clones. The sequenced material came from PBMCs. The receptors stem from a woman between 40 and 55 years old in good health and CMV-seronegative.

This chain connects TRBV6-5 to TRBJ2-7, with D maybe TRBD1 (6 bases). CDR3 length: 13 residues. Germline V lookup: CDR1 MNHEY, CDR2 SVGAGI. The ends were cut back, 6 bases at V and 3 bases at J, with 12 bases in the middle. The CDR3, as DNA: TGTGCCAGCAGGCGGACAGCTTACTACGAGCAGTACTTC. The encoded protein is CASRRTAYYEQYF.

The J gene is TRBJ1-4, the V gene TRBV18; 9 bases align to TRBD1. The germline V gene encodes CDR1 KGHSH and CDR2 LQKENI. The J segment lost 8 bases and the V segment lost 3 bases, leaving 7 bases of the junction unmatched. The CDR3 consists of 15 residues. CDR3 loop: CASSPGDREVEKLFF. The CDR3, as DNA: TGTGCCAGCTCACCGGGGGACAGGGAGGTAGAAAAACTGTTTTTT.

The gene calls are TRBV4-2 and TRBJ1-4, with D possibly TRBD1 on 5 matching bases. Looked up from germline, CDR1 is LGHNA and CDR2 is YNFKEQ. V was cut by 0 bases and J by 8 bases, with 10 bases left in between. The CDR3 is made up of 14 amino acids. CDR3 loop: CASSQEGTDEKLFF. The CDR3 DNA follows: TGTGCCAGCAGCCAAGAGGGGACTGACGAAAAACTGTTTTTT.

A note on this clone: Other DNA variants within this sample encode the same CDR3. The chain links TRBV9 to TRBJ2-1; 11 positions match TRBD2. Trimming took 0 bases from V and 4 from J; bases not matched to a gene: 3. Germline assignment: CDR1 SGDLS and CDR2 YYNGEE. CDR3 length equals 16 residues. CDR3 region: CASSVELAGAYNEQFF. CDR3 in DNA: TGTGCCAGCAGCGTAGAACTAGCGGGAGCATACAATGAGCAGTTCTTC.

The chain joins TRBV10-3 to TRBJ1-3, with D possibly TRBD1 on 5 matching bases. Germline V gene sequence: CDR1 ENHRY, CDR2 SYGVKD. Trimming shortened V by 0 bases and J by 3 bases, and 12 bases separated the two germline ends. The CDR3 length is 16 residues. In nucleotides, the CDR3 is TGTGCCATCAGTGAGTCGGGCAGGGACTTTGGAAACACCATATATTTT. Its protein product is CAISESGRDFGNTIYF.

The rearrangement joins TRBV18 to TRBJ2-7; TRBD1 matches 11 bases. The V gene end was trimmed by 8 bases and the J gene end by 2 bases; junction bases not matched to a gene: 11. Looked up from germline, CDR1 is KGHSH and CDR2 is LQKENI. The CDR3 is 16 amino acids. CDR3 residues: CASANTPGQGAYEQYF. CDR3 DNA sequence: TGTGCCAGCGCCAACACACCGGGACAGGGGGCCTACGAGCAGTACTTC.

The V gene is TRBV19, the J gene TRBJ2-7; 9 positions agree with TRBD1. CDR1 is LNHDA and CDR2 is SQIVND in the germline V gene (reference sequence). The CDR3 sequence is 17 residues long. The V and J ends lost 5 bases and 5 bases, in that order; junction bases with no gene match: 16. In nucleotides, the CDR3 is TGTGCCAGTAGTGCTCTCTGGGGACAGGGCCGGGGAGACGAGCAGTACTTC. It codes for CASSALWGQGRGDEQYF. Looking up the rest from reference TRBV19 and TRBJ2-7 gives the full variable domain: DGGITQSPKYLFRKEGQNVTLSCEQNLNHDAMYWYRQDPGQGLRLIYYSQIVNDFQKGDIAEGYSVSREKKESFPLTVTSAQKNPTAFYLCASSALWGQGRGDEQYFGPGTRLTVT.

The chain joins TRBV9 to TRBJ2-7, with D possibly matching TRBD1 (6 bases). CDR1 is SGDLS and CDR2 is YYNGEE in the germline V gene. The CDR3 consists of 15 residues. The germline V and J ends were trimmed by 3 bases and 0 bases, with 13 bases remaining between them. The CDR3, as DNA: TGTGCCAGCAGCGCCGGAGGACAGAGCTCCTACGAGCAGTACTTC. Translation: CASSAGGQSSYEQYF. Full variable domain (missing parts from reference TRBV9 and TRBJ2-7): DSGVTQTPKHLITATGQRVTLRCSPRSGDLSVYWYQQSLDQGLQFLIQYYNGEERAKGNILERFSAQQFPDLHSELNLSSLELGDSALYFCASSAGGQSSYEQYFGPGTRLTVT.

J is TRBJ2-5 and V is TRBV7-9; TRBD2 agrees at 8 bases. Unmatched junction bases numbered 13, after V lost 8 bases and J lost 5 bases. Germline-derived CDR1 and CDR2 are SEHNR and FQNEAQ (reference sequence). This CDR3 comprises 15 residues. The CDR3 bases are TGTGCCAGCGGGTTATCAGCGGGAGTAGTGGAGACCCAGTACTTC. This encodes CASGLSAGVVETQYF.

The chain has TRBV30 and TRBJ2-5; 12 bases agree with TRBD2. The germline gives CDR1 GTSNPN, CDR2 SVGIG (reference sequence). The V and J ends lost 0 bases and 0 bases, in that order; junction bases with no gene match: 11. The CDR3 extends over 19 amino acids. The CDR3 DNA reads as TGTGCCTGGAGTGTAGGGGTCCTAGCGGGAGGGGGGTACCAAGAGACCCAGTACTTC. This codes for CAWSVGVLAGGGYQETQYF.

This chain connects TRBV6-6 to TRBJ1-5, with 7 bases matching TRBD1. This CDR3 region has 15 residues. Losses at the gene ends were 5 bases for V and 3 bases for J; bases not matched to a gene: 7. CDR1 is MNHNY and CDR2 is SVGAGI in the germline V gene (reference sequence). The CDR3 region is CASSLNRGDNQPQHF. CDR3 coding DNA: TGTGCCAGCAGTCTGAACAGGGGAGACAATCAGCCCCAGCATTTT.

The chain combines TRBV14 with TRBJ2-4; D is ambiguous. Looked up from germline, CDR1 is SGHDN and CDR2 is FVKESK. V gave up 0 bases and J gave up 6 bases, with 6 bases separating them. This CDR3 is built from 13 residues. Here the CDR3 DNA reads TGTGCCAGCAGCCAAGATTCCTTAAACATTCAGTACTTC. Amino acids: CASSQDSLNIQYF.

This rearrangement joins TRBV19 to TRBJ1-5; tentatively, D is TRBD1 (5 bases). In germline, CDR1 is LNHDA, CDR2 SQIVND (reference sequence). The V gene lost 7 bases and the J gene lost 6 bases, with 13 bases spanning the gap. The CDR3 length is 13 residues. CDR3 bases: TGTGCCAGTACTCGGGGGGAATCTCAGCCCCAGCATTTT. Translated: CASTRGESQPQHF.

The V gene is TRBV19, the J gene TRBJ2-7; no firm D call. V lost 2 bases and J lost 4, with 9 bases in between. This CDR3 has 13 amino acids. Looked up from germline, CDR1 is LNHDA and CDR2 is SQIVND (reference sequence). CDR3 loop: CASSILHLYEQYF. For the CDR3, the DNA is TGTGCCAGTAGTATATTACACCTTTACGAGCAGTACTTC.

The genes are TRBV28 and TRBJ2-7; weak D call: TRBD2 (5 bases). The CDR3 loop spans 13 amino acids. Looked up from germline, CDR1 is MDHEN and CDR2 is SYDVKM. V dropped 5 bases and J dropped 2 bases, with 10 bases sitting between them. The CDR3: CASSRTGTYEQYF. CDR3 nucleotide sequence: TGTGCCAGCAGTCGCACCGGGACCTACGAGCAGTACTTC. Based on the CDR3 plus reference TRBV28 and TRBJ2-7, the full variable domain is DVKVTQSSRYLVKRTGEKVFLECVQDMDHENMFWYRQDPGLGLRLIYFSYDVKMKEKGDIPEGYSVSREKKERFSLILESASTNQTSMYLCASSRTGTYEQYFGPGTRLTVT.

Note on this clone: The same CDR3 arises from other DNA sequences in this sample as well. The CDR3 region is CTSSEHTLGEVDTGELFF. The CDR3 bases are TGCACCAGCAGTGAGCACACGTTAGGAGAAGTCGACACCGGGGAGCTGTTTTTT. This chain joins TRBV1 and TRBJ2-2; the table gives TRBD2 as D, unverified against the DNA. TRBV1 is noted as a pseudogene. The CDR3 runs to 18 residues.